The next 25 T cell receptor beta chains were all read from a single sample in a study of shared clonotypes between healthy human individuals. Sequenced by immunoSEQ multiplex PCR; TCRdb stores in-frame clones only, minus some. The sample includes about half a million clones, around 85% of them seen just once. Sequencing was done on a sample of PBMCs. Receptor source: a woman in her 40s in good health. Some clones in this sample may be carry-over from other donors' samples.

Concerning this clone: This may arise from a read error, as a much more abundant clone is one base away. The same CDR3 arises from other DNA sequences in this sample as well. The chain recombines TRBV2 with TRBJ2-3; 9 bases line up with TRBD2. V trimming: 6 bases; J trimming: 6 bases; junction bases outside the gene matches: 10. CDR1 is SNHLY, CDR2 FYNNEI, per germline. The CDR3 loop spans 15 amino acids. This CDR3 reads CASRGTGTSKDTQYF. Written as DNA, the CDR3 is TGTGCCAGCAGAGGTACCGGGACTAGCAAGGATACGCAGTATTTT.

Concerning this clone: The germline gene is not matched at one end of the junction; a read error may be the cause. The same CDR3 can be traced to other DNA sequences in this sample. CDR3 amino acids: CASSRLTARDTWELFF. CDR3 in DNA: TGTGCCAGCAGCCGCCTAACAGCCAGGGACACCTGGGAGCTGTTTTTC. The rearrangement links TRBV5-6 to TRBJ2-2, with D tentatively TRBD1 (6 bases). CDR3 size: 16 residues. Germline CDR1 is SGHDT and CDR2 is YYEEEE.

The rearrangement uses TRBV11-2 and TRBJ2-3; 7 positions agree with TRBD2. V lost 5 bases and J lost 0; bases outside the gene matches: 5. CDR1 and CDR2 (germline): SGHAT, FQNNGV. This CDR3 has 15 residues. The CDR3 DNA reads TGTGCCAGCAGCACTAGCGTGACTAGCACAGATACGCAGTATTTT. As protein: CASSTSVTSTDTQYF. Drawing the rest from reference TRBV11-2 and TRBJ2-3, the complete variable domain is EAGVAQSPRYKIIEKRQSVAFWCNPISGHATLYWYQQILGQGPKLLIQFQNNGVVDDSQLPKDRFSAERLKGVDSTLKIQPAKLEDSAVYLCASSTSVTSTDTQYFGPGTRLTVL.

The chain recombines TRBV7-2 with TRBJ1-5, with TRBD1 identical over 7 bases. Per germline, CDR1 SGHTA and CDR2 FQGNSA. J was trimmed by 0 bases and V by 4 bases; bases with no gene match: 9. The CDR3 is 17 amino acids. The CDR3 nucleotides read TGTGCCAGCAGCTCCCAACCGGGACAGATTAGCAATCAGCCCCAGCATTTT. Amino acid sequence: CASSSQPGQISNQPQHF.

This clone was observed a single time. A much larger clone sits a single nucleotide away, making a read error possible. The rearrangement joins TRBV19 to TRBJ2-1; weak D call: TRBD2 (6 bases). The CDR3 contains 16 residues. The V gene's germline CDR1 is LNHDA and CDR2 SQIVND (reference sequence). The V end lost 3 bases, the J end lost 5 bases, and 17 bases lay between the germline ends. The CDR3: CASSIPRGMSDNEQFF. CDR3 DNA sequence: TGTGCCAGTAGTATCCCCCGGGGGATGAGCGACAATGAGCAGTTCTTC.

The rearrangement uses TRBV29-1 and TRBJ2-1, with TRBD1 matching over 10 bases. V shed 7 bases, J shed 3 bases, and the junction held 6 bases outside the gene matches. CDR1 SQVTM and CDR2 ANQGSEA come from the germline V gene. The CDR3 is 14 residues long. CDR3 nucleotides: TGCAGCGGGCGACAGGGGGCCATCTACAATGAGCAGTTCTTC. Translation gives CSGRQGAIYNEQFF.

Comment on this clone: Different DNA sequences within this sample yield the same CDR3. The V gene is TRBV7-3, the J gene TRBJ1-1; TRBD1 is a possible D gene (5 bases). CDR3 length: 14 amino acids. V was clipped by 1 base and J by 5 bases, with 11 bases between them. The germline gives CDR1 SGHTA, CDR2 FQGTGA. CDR3 in DNA: TGTGCCAGCAGCTTAATGGGGCCAGGGACTGAAGCTTTCTTT. Translation: CASSLMGPGTEAFF.

The genes are TRBV5-4 and TRBJ1-2; no firm D call. The CDR3 length is 14 residues. Germline lookup yields CDR1 SGHNT and CDR2 YYREEE (reference sequence). V dropped 2 bases and J dropped 3 bases, with 11 bases sitting between them. The CDR3 coding sequence is TGTGCCAGCAGCTTAGGCCCACTTGACTATGGCTACACCTTC. Its protein product is CASSLGPLDYGYTF.

V usage is TRBV14 and J usage is TRBJ1-3; 7 bases are shared with TRBD1. The germline CDR1 and CDR2 sequences are SGHDN and FVKESK. CDR3 length: 14 amino acids. V trimming: 7 bases; J trimming: 0 bases; junction bases outside the gene matches: 3. Here the CDR3 reads CASTRDSSGNTIYF. The CDR3, as DNA: TGTGCCAGCACTCGGGACAGCTCTGGAAACACCATATATTTT.

This chain joins TRBV19 and TRBJ1-2; a weak D match, TRBD1 (5 bases). Trimming removed 6 bases at V and 5 bases at J, with 16 bases between. Germline CDR1 LNHDA, CDR2 SQIVND (reference sequence). The CDR3 runs 14 residues. CDR3 sequence: CASSPDSYQYGYTF. The DNA of the CDR3 is TGTGCCAGTAGCCCAGACAGTTACCAATATGGCTACACCTTC. Using reference TRBV19 and TRBJ1-2 for the parts outside the CDR3, the full variable domain is DGGITQSPKYLFRKEGQNVTLSCEQNLNHDAMYWYRQDPGQGLRLIYYSQIVNDFQKGDIAEGYSVSREKKESFPLTVTSAQKNPTAFYLCASSPDSYQYGYTFGSGTRLTVV.

This clone was counted once. The chain combines TRBV6-5 with TRBJ2-3, with D perhaps matching TRBD2 (5 bases). CDR1 MNHEY and CDR2 SVGAGI come from the germline V gene. With 4 bases removed from V and 2 bases from J, the gap between germline ends came to 16 bases. The CDR3 has 16 residues. CDR3 sequence reads: CASSSIPGSYTDTQYF. The DNA of the CDR3 is TGTGCCAGCAGTTCAATACCGGGGAGTTACACAGATACGCAGTATTTT.

This clone was detected many times. The chain combines TRBV4-2 with TRBJ2-1; maybe TRBD2 (6 bases). The CDR3 is 12 residues long. In germline, CDR1 is LGHNA, CDR2 YNFKEQ. V shed 1 base and J shed 15 bases, with 13 bases lying between them. The CDR3 protein is CASSQVGSRAFF. As DNA, the CDR3 is TGTGCCAGCAGCCAAGTCGGGAGTCGCGCGTTCTTC.

The chain links TRBV2 to TRBJ2-5; 7 nucleotides agree with TRBD1. Germline V lookup: CDR1 SNHLY, CDR2 FYNNEI. V was clipped by 4 bases and J by 2 bases; unmatched bases: 7. The CDR3 has 15 amino acids. CDR3 residues: CASSAHGTDQETQYF. CDR3 in DNA: TGTGCCAGCAGTGCCCACGGGACAGATCAAGAGACCCAGTACTTC. The variable domain in full, completed from reference TRBV2 and TRBJ2-5, reads EPEVTQTPSHQVTQMGQEVILRCVPISNHLYFYWYRQILGQKVEFLVSFYNNEISEKSEIFDDQFSVERPDGSNFTLKIRSTKLEDSAMYFCASSAHGTDQETQYFGPGTRLLVL.

To note about this clone: With only one base between it and a far larger clone, this is likely a read error. The chain combines TRBV29-1 with TRBJ1-6; possible D gene TRBD1, 5 bases. The CDR3 runs to 13 residues. From germline, CDR1 is SQVTM and CDR2 ANQGSEA. Here the CDR3 reads CSVLPRDDSPIHF. The CDR3, as DNA: TGCAGCGTCCTACCAAGGGACGATTCACCCATCCACTTT.

As for this clone: A far larger clone is one nucleotide away, so this likely arose from a read error. This chain connects TRBV5-4 to TRBJ2-5; D is possibly TRBD2 (5 bases). Germline-derived CDR1 and CDR2 are SGHNT and YYREEE (reference sequence). The CDR3 loop spans 14 amino acids. V lost 8 bases and J lost 5, with 19 bases in between. The CDR3 here is CARSGPTGEETQYF. CDR3 coding DNA: TGTGCCAGAAGCGGCCCGACTGGAGAGGAGACCCAGTACTTC.

This clone was detected a few times. The genes are TRBV27 and TRBJ2-5, with 15 bases matching TRBD2. The DNA end favors TRBJ2-7, so the J call may be wrong. The CDR3 spans 17 residues. Germline V gene data show CDR1 as MNHEY and CDR2 as SMNVEV (reference sequence). The CDR3 bases are TGTGCCAGCAGTGGGTGGACTAGCGGGAGGGACTCCTACGAGCAGTACTTC. Translated, it gives CASSGWTSGRDSYEQYF.

The V call is TRBV10-3, the J call TRBJ2-1; D is uncertain. The germline V gene has CDR1 ENHRY and CDR2 SYGVKD. The CDR3 is made up of 14 amino acids. Between the trimmed V and J ends, which lost 4 bases and 0 bases, there was a span of 7 bases. The DNA of the CDR3 is TGTGCCATCAGTGGCGGAAGCTCCTACAATGAGCAGTTCTTC. This sequence encodes CAISGGSSYNEQFF.

About this clone: This is likely an artifact of a read error, given a far larger clone one base away. The CDR3 reads CASSLGGGSFGKQYF. In nucleotides, the CDR3 is TGTGCCAGCAGCTTAGGCGGGGGATCGTTCGGCAAGCAGTACTTC. The rearrangement uses TRBV7-9 and TRBJ2-7, with 7 bases aligning to TRBD2. Germline-derived CDR1 and CDR2 are SEHNR and FQNEAQ (reference sequence). The V segment lost 1 base and the J segment 8 bases; nucleotides outside the gene matches: 11. The CDR3 extends over 15 amino acids. Complete variable domain (other parts from reference TRBV7-9 and TRBJ2-7): DTGVSQNPRHKITKRGQNVTFRCDPISEHNRLYWYRQTLGQGPEFLTYFQNEAQLEKSRLLSDRFSAERPKGSFSTLEIQRTEQGDSAMYLCASSLGGGSFGKQYFGPGTRLTVT.

This clone was picked up one time. The chain is built from TRBV7-3 and TRBJ1-4; tentative D call: TRBD1 (5 bases). This CDR3 has 19 residues. V was shortened by 2 bases and J by 5 bases, with 24 bases between the two germline ends. Germline V CDR1 and CDR2: SGHTA, FQGTGA. CDR3 in amino acids: CASSLGHLPKGTENEKLFF. CDR3 bases: TGTGCCAGCAGCTTAGGACACTTGCCTAAAGGGACGGAGAATGAAAAACTGTTTTTT. The entire variable domain, with the rest obtained from reference TRBV7-3 and TRBJ1-4, is as follows: GAGVSQTPSNKVTEKGKYVELRCDPISGHTALYWYRQSLGQGPEFLIYFQGTGAADDSGLPNDRFFAVRPEGSVSTLKIQRTERGDSAVYLCASSLGHLPKGTENEKLFFGSGTQLSVL.

Comment on this clone: A read error is possible here, since a much larger clone lies one base away. The V gene is TRBV5-1, the J gene TRBJ2-4, with D maybe TRBD2 (6 bases). The CDR3 is made up of 16 amino acids. Germline loops: CDR1 SGHRS, CDR2 YFSETQ. The CDR3 protein is CASGLSGTGAKNIQYF. In nucleotides, the CDR3 is TGCGCCAGCGGCTTGTCGGGGACTGGGGCCAAAAACATTCAGTACTTC.

The chain has TRBV5-1 and TRBJ2-2; D call uncertain. The CDR3 has 13 residues. Germline CDR1 SGHRS, CDR2 YFSETQ. The V end lost 6 bases, the J end lost 6 bases, and 12 bases lay between the germline ends. CDR3 in amino acids: CASNEPPSGELFF. The DNA for the CDR3 is TGCGCCAGCAACGAACCCCCTTCCGGGGAGCTGTTTTTT.

Regarding this clone: A far larger clone lies a single base away; this is likely a read error. The chain couples TRBV25-1 to TRBJ2-7; 14 bases match TRBD2. CDR1 MGHDK and CDR2 SYGVNS come from the germline V gene. The CDR3 totals 16 residues. CDR3 bases: TGTGCCAGCAGTGAGCCGGGACTAGCGGGAGTCCACGAGCAGTGCTTC. Amino acid sequence: CASSEPGLAGVHEQCF.

This chain uses TRBV10-3 with TRBJ1-5; D may be TRBD1 (6 bases). The CDR3 spans 13 residues. Germline V gene sequence: CDR1 ENHRY, CDR2 SYGVKD. Deletions cut 7 bases from V and 8 bases from J, with 15 bases between. CDR3 sequence (DNA): TGTGCCATCACAGGGGACCCGTCCGAGCCCCAGCATTTT. Residues: CAITGDPSEPQHF.

A few counts support this clone. A far larger clone is just one base off, so this is likely a read error. The rearrangement joins TRBV6-1 to TRBJ1-5; D is ambiguous. The CDR3 length is 14 residues. Trimming pared 1 base from V and 8 bases from J, leaving 12 bases between. CDR1 and CDR2 (germline): MNHNS, SASEGT. CDR3: CASSEGAEYKPQHF. As DNA, the CDR3 is TGTGCCAGCAGTGAAGGCGCCGAGTATAAGCCCCAGCATTTT.

As to this clone: This probably arose from a read error, given a far larger clone one base away. The chain couples TRBV30 to TRBJ1-1, with D uncertain. The CDR3 length is 13 residues. From germline, CDR1 is GTSNPN and CDR2 SVGIG (reference sequence). V was shortened by 5 bases and J by 0 bases, with 10 bases between the two germline ends. The CDR3: CAWDGNMNTEAFF. In DNA form, the CDR3 reads TGTGCCTGGGATGGAAACATGAACACTGAAGCTTTCTTT.